Listed below are T cell receptor beta chains from one sample, sequenced in a study of cytomegalovirus exposure and HLA in healthy donors. Sequencing was performed with immunoSEQ multiplex PCR; in TCRdb, only in-frame clones are kept and a portion is missing. The sample carries fewer than 120,000 clones, roughly 86% recorded once. The source material was PBMCs. These receptors came from a man between 35 and 55 years old in good health and CMV-seronegative. The CDR3 runs from the conserved cysteine through the conserved F or W. A D gene is named only where the DNA matches it firmly. Rows give clone size only sometimes, using once, few, many, or a class for an expanded clone.

>TRBJ1-1|few|TRBV7-9|-
TGTGCCAGCAGCTCGAATGGGGAGGGCACTGAAGCTTTCTTT
CASSSNGEGTEAFF
>TRBJ1-4|-|TRBV5-5|-
TGTGCCAGCAGCTTCCCCAGGGGAGAAAAACTGTTTTTT
CASSFPRGEKLFF
>TRBJ1-1|-|TRBV7-8|-
TGTGCCAGCAGCTTAGGAGGCGACACTGAAGCTTTCTTT
CASSLGGDTEAFF
>TRBJ1-5|-|TRBV27|TRBD1
TGTGCCAGCAGTTATCAGGGGGCAAGCAATCAGCCCCAGCATTTT
CASSYQGASNQPQHF
>TRBJ2-5|-|TRBV13|TRBD1
TGTGCCAGCAGCTCCGGACAGGGTTTGGAGACCCAGTACTTC
CASSSGQGLETQYF
>TRBJ1-5|-|TRBV29-1|TRBD1
TGCAGCGTCGGACAGGCGGAAGGGCCCCAGCATTTT
CSVGQAEGPQHF
>TRBJ1-2|-|TRBV7-9|TRBD1
TGTGCCAGCAGCCCCCGGGAAGGGGGCGATGGCTACACCTTC
CASSPREGGDGYTF
>TRBJ1-2|few|TRBV7-9|-
TGTGCCAGCAGCTTAGCGTTAAGCTATAACTATGGCTACACCTTC
CASSLALSYNYGYTF
>TRBJ1-5|-|TRBV5-5|TRBD1
TGTGCCAGCAGCTTGTCCGGCAGGGGGTACAATCAGCCCCAGCATTTT
CASSLSGRGYNQPQHF
>TRBJ2-7|once|TRBV7-3|-
TGTGCCAGCAGCCGGGACAAGGTTGGCGAGCAGTACTTC
CASSRDKVGEQYF
>TRBJ1-5|-|TRBV28|-
TGTGCCAGCAGTTCCTCCTATCAGCCCCAGCATTTT
CASSSSYQPQHF
>TRBJ2-7|once|TRBV2|TRBD2
TGTGCCAGCAATGCACAGCGGGGTCCCTACGAGCAGTACTTC
CASNAQRGPYEQYF
>TRBJ2-5|-|TRBV6-1|-
TGTGCCAGCAGTTCTCGCCGTGAAAAGTCGGGGACCCAGTACTTC
CASSSRREKSGTQYF
>TRBJ2-4|-|TRBV15|-
TGTGCCACCAGCAGTAGGGGGAGAAGTATGAACATTCAGTACTTC
CATSSRGRSMNIQYF
>TRBJ1-2|-|TRBV12-5|TRBD1
TGTGCTAGTGGGGGGGGACAGGGGTCATACGGCTACACCTTC
CASGGGQGSYGYTF
>TRBJ2-2|-|TRBV6-6|-
TGTGCCAGCAGTTTCATGAACACCGGGGAGCTGTTTTTT
CASSFMNTGELFF